Sequencing of this T cell receptor (beta chain) was carried out in a study of PD-1 blockade in classical Hodgkin lymphoma. All trial patients relapsed after autologous stem cell transplantation. This clone was detected only once. This table comes from immunoSEQ multiplex PCR, and its TCRdb copy is limited to in-frame clones, with some not included. This sample has about 110,000 clones, with 80% to 90% found just once. Trimming removed 4 bases from V and 2 bases from J, with 20 bases in between. This CDR3 contains 17 residues. Germline V gene sequence: CDR1 MNHNS, CDR2 SASEGT. The input for sequencing was peripheral blood mononuclear cells (PBMCs), taken before the second cycle of nivolumab. This chain links TRBV6-1 with TRBJ1-2; a possible D gene is TRBD1 (5 bases). The receptor was isolated from a human donor with classical Hodgkin lymphoma. The CDR3 DNA follows: TGTGCCAGCAGTGGGGGGGAGGGTTTCCCCTTCAACTATGGCTACACCTTC. It encodes CASSGGEGFPFNYGYTF.